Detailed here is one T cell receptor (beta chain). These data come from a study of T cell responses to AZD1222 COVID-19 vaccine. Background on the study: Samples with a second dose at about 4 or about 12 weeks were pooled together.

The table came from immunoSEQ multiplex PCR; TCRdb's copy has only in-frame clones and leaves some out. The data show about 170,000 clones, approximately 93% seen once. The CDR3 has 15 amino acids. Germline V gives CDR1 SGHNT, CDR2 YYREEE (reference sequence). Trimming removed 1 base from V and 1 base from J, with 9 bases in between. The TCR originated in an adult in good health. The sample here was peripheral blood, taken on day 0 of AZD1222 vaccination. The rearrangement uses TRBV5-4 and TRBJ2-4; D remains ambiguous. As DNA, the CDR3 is TGTGCCAGCAGCTTGAGGCTGGACGCCAAAAACATTCAGTACTTC. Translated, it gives CASSLRLDAKNIQYF.